The clone carrying this TCR beta chain was observed a handful of times. This specimen comes from a study of beta chain features in type 1 diabetes. Sorted CD4+ subsets: naive, central memory, regulatory, stem cell-like memory (CD45RO/CCR7/CD25/CD127/CD95/CD27 panel). Trimming took 2 bases from V and 2 from J, leaving 8 bases between them. The CDR3 loop spans 14 amino acids. The germline V gene encodes CDR1 SGHDT and CDR2 YYEEEE. Expressed TCRB transcripts were sequenced, since all the RNA that had been isolated was reverse transcribed. Libraries were prepared by immunoSEQ multiplex PCR; TCRdb keeps only in-frame clonotypes and omits some of them. The table records over 700,000 clones, 15% to 20% of them present only once.

The chain combines TRBV5-6 with TRBJ1-3; D remains unclear. The sequenced sample consisted of naive CD4+ T cells from blood. The sequence was collected from a woman aged 18 to 35 in good health. The CDR3 reads CASSLLRTGNTIYF. The CDR3, as DNA: TGTGCCAGCAGCTTATTAAGGACTGGAAACACCATATATTTT.